This entry lists 11 T cell receptor beta chains sequenced from one sample in a study of T cell responses to AZD1222 COVID-19 vaccine. Only in-frame clones appear in the TCRdb table, and some are missing; sequencing was by immunoSEQ multiplex PCR. This table holds fewer than 150,000 clones, about nine tenths found once. This specimen was peripheral blood, taken on day 0 of AZD1222 vaccination. These receptors were collected from an adult in good health.

The V call is TRBV2, the J call TRBJ2-1, with 9 bases that match TRBD2. The V segment lost 6 bases and the J segment 5 bases; nucleotides outside the gene matches: 8. The CDR3 length is 15 residues. Per germline, CDR1 SNHLY and CDR2 FYNNEI. CDR3 in DNA: TGTGCCAGCAGCTCGGAAGTAGCGGGGGACAATGAGCAGTTCTTC. Translating it yields CASSSEVAGDNEQFF.

The rearrangement links TRBV12-3 or TRBV12-4 to TRBJ1-1, with D possibly matching TRBD1 (5 bases). Trimming took off 3 bases at V and 4 bases at J, with 9 bases between the two ends. CDR3 size: 13 residues. The DNA of the CDR3 is TGTGCCAGCAGTTTGGGGGGAGGCACTGAAGCTTTCTTT. Translation gives CASSLGGGTEAFF.

This chain joins TRBV2 and TRBJ1-2; 8 nucleotides line up with TRBD1. V lost 6 bases, J lost 2 bases, and 5 bases stayed unmatched. The CDR3 has 14 residues. CDR1 and CDR2 (germline): SNHLY, FYNNEI. CDR3 sequence: CASRSQGGNYGYTF. In DNA form, the CDR3 reads TGTGCCAGCAGGTCACAGGGGGGGAACTATGGCTACACCTTC.

This clone turned up a few times. Germline is not matched at one junction end, which may reflect a read error. V is TRBV6-5 and J is TRBJ2-5; possible D gene TRBD2, 5 bases. The CDR3 runs 14 residues. Germline V gene lookup returns CDR1 MNHEY and CDR2 SVGAGI. In DNA form, the CDR3 reads TGTGCCGGCAGTAGCAATGGAGGCCAAGAGACCCAGTACTTC. This codes for CAGSSNGGQETQYF.

The chain is built from TRBV5-4 and TRBJ2-3; 13 positions match TRBD2. The trim removed 10 bases at V and 6 bases at J, leaving 20 bases unmatched. CDR3 length: 18 residues. The germline V gene encodes CDR1 SGHNT and CDR2 YYREEE (reference sequence). For the CDR3, the DNA is TGTGCCGAGCTGAACGGACTAGCGGGAGTTGTTGATTCGGATACGCAGTATTTT. Translating it yields CAELNGLAGVVDSDTQYF. The full variable domain, in which reference TRBV5-4 and TRBJ2-3 provide the parts outside the CDR3, is ETGVTQSPTHLIKTRGQQVTLRCSSQSGHNTVSWYQQALGQGPQFIFQYYREEENGRGNFPPRFSGLQFPNYSSELNVNALELDDSALYLCAELNGLAGVVDSDTQYFGPGTRLTVL.

The rearrangement links TRBV6-4 to TRBJ2-1; a possible D gene is TRBD1 (6 bases). Deletions cut 2 bases from V and 7 bases from J, with 6 bases between. This CDR3 comprises 12 residues. Germline V gene lookup returns CDR1 MRHNA and CDR2 SNTAGT. CDR3 in DNA: TGTGCCAGCAGTGACGGGACAAATGAGCAGTTCTTC. This codes for CASSDGTNEQFF.

This chain connects TRBV19 to TRBJ2-5; D is perhaps TRBD1 or TRBD2 (5 bases each). Between the trimmed V and J ends, which lost 3 bases and 5 bases, there was a span of 19 bases. Germline V gene lookup returns CDR1 LNHDA and CDR2 SQIVND (reference sequence). CDR3 size: 16 residues. This chain's CDR3 is CASSMSPGRTLETQYF. In DNA, the CDR3 is TGTGCCAGTAGTATGTCCCCGGGACGGACGTTGGAGACCCAGTACTTC.

This sequence joins TRBV5-4 and TRBJ2-3, with D possibly being TRBD2 (5 bases). Germline CDR1 reads SGHNT; CDR2 reads YYREEE (reference sequence). V gave up 0 bases and J gave up 6 bases, with 11 bases separating them. This CDR3 comprises 14 residues. CDR3 protein: CASSLGLSPDTQYF. The CDR3 nucleotides are TGTGCCAGCAGCTTGGGACTAAGCCCGGATACGCAGTATTTT. The full variable domain, completed using reference TRBV5-4 and TRBJ2-3, is ETGVTQSPTHLIKTRGQQVTLRCSSQSGHNTVSWYQQALGQGPQFIFQYYREEENGRGNFPPRFSGLQFPNYSSELNVNALELDDSALYLCASSLGLSPDTQYFGPGTRLTVL.

This sequence joins TRBV6-5 and TRBJ2-5; TRBD2 aligns across 12 bases. Germline CDR1 and CDR2: MNHEY and SVGAGI. The junction had 2 bases not matched to a gene; V was cut back by 6 bases and J by 0 bases. The CDR3 runs 15 residues. The CDR3 coding sequence is TGTGCCAGCAGGAGACTAGCGGGGGACCAAGAGACCCAGTACTTC. Its protein product is CASRRLAGDQETQYF.

The gene calls are TRBV19 and TRBJ1-2, with a possible D match to TRBD1 (5 bases). Germline V lookup: CDR1 LNHDA, CDR2 SQIVND (reference sequence). The CDR3 contains 13 residues. The V end lost 3 bases, the J end lost 7 bases, and 12 bases lay between the germline ends. CDR3 nucleotide sequence: TGTGCCAGTAGTATCCCGGCGGGGGTTGGCTACACCTTC. It codes for CASSIPAGVGYTF.

CDR3 nucleotide sequence: TGTGCCAGCAGTGAACCCCCCGCCAGACCTAACACTGAAGCTTTCTTT. Encoded protein: CASSEPPARPNTEAFF. This chain joins TRBV2 and TRBJ1-1; D remains ambiguous. Germline loops: CDR1 SNHLY, CDR2 FYNNEI. V lost 2 bases, J lost 2 bases, and 15 bases lay in between. The CDR3 has 16 amino acids.